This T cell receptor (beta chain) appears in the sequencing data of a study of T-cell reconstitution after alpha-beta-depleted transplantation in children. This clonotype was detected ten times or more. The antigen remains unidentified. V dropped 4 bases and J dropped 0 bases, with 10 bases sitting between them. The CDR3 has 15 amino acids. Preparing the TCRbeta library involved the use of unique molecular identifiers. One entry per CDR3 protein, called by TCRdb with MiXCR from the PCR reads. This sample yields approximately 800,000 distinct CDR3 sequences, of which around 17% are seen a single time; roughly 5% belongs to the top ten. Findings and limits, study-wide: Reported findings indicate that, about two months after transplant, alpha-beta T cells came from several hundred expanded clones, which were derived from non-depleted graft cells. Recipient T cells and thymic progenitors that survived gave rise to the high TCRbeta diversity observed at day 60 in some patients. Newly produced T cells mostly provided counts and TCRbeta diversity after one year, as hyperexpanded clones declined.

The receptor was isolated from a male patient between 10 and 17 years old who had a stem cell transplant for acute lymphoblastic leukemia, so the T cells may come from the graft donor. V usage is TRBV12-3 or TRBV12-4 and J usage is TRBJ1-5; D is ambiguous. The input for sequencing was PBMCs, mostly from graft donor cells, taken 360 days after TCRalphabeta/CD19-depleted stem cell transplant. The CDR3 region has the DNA TGTGCCAGCAGTTCCCCGGCACTTAGCAATCAGCCCCAGCATTTT. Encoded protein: CASSSPALSNQPQHF.